The clone carrying this T cell receptor beta chain was seen a few times. Its antigen is undetermined. The data are from a study of T cell responses to AZD1222 COVID-19 vaccine. Findings and caveats of the study: Seropositivity was recorded at baseline in only 6 or 7 AZD1222 recipients. Spike-specific TCR depth and breadth grew after two AZD1222 doses. Donors were chiefly white British, with a greater number of females, and clonal diversity was perhaps underestimated.

After removal of 1 base from V and 2 bases from J, the junction contained 7 bases not matched to a gene. The CDR3 is made up of 18 amino acids. The germline gives CDR1 SGHDT, CDR2 YYEEEE. Produced via immunoSEQ multiplex PCR; TCRdb's table is partial and in-frame only. The sample includes approximately 170,000 clones, 88% of them seen just once. The sequence was obtained from an adult who received the AZD1222 COVID-19 vaccine. The rearrangement joins TRBV5-6 to TRBJ2-1; 12 bases agree with TRBD2. Sequenced here: peripheral blood, sampled 28 days after the second AZD1222 dose. The CDR3 coding sequence is TGTGCCAGCAGCTTGATCACTAGCGGGGGGAACCCCTACAATGAGCAGTTCTTC. Amino acids: CASSLITSGGNPYNEQFF.